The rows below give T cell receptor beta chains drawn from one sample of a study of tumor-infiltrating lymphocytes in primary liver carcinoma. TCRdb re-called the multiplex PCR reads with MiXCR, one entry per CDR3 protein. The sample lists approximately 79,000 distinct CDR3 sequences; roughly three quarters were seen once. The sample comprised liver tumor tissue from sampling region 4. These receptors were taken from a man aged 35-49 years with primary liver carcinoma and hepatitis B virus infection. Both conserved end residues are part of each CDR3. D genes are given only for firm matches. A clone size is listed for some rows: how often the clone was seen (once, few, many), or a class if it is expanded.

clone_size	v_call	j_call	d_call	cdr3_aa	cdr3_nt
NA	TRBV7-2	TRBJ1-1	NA	CASSLRIGDTEAFF	TGTGCCAGCAGCTTAAGGATTGGGGACACTGAAGCTTTCTTT
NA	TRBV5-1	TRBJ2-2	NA	CASRLAGRTDTGELFF	TGTGCCAGCAGATTGGCCGGGCGTACGGACACCGGGGAGCTGTTTTTT
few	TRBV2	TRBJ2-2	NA	CASSEAHRGLFF	TGTGCCAGCAGTGAGGCGCACCGCGGGCTGTTTTTT
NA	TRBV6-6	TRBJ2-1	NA	CGSRSGYPYNEQFF	TGTGGCAGCAGGAGCGGCTACCCCTACAATGAGCAGTTCTTC
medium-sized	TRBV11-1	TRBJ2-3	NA	CASSFTDTQYF	TGTGCCAGCAGCTTCACAGATACGCAGTATTTT
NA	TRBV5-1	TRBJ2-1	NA	CTSSLDTGAYNEQFF	TGCACCAGCAGCTTGGATACAGGCGCCTACAATGAGCAGTTTTTC
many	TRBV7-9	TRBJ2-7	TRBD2	CASSTPGLATEQYF	TGTGCCAGCAGCACGCCGGGACTAGCGACCGAGCAGTACTTC
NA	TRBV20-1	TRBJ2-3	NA	CSARDQIIADTQYF	TGCAGTGCTAGAGATCAAATTATAGCAGATACACAGTATTTT
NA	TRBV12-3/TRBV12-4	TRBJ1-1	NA	CGSSPTSTEAFF	TGTGGCAGCAGTCCTACCTCTACTGAAGCCTTCTTT
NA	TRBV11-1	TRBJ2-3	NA	CASTKGPAVSTDTQYF	TGTGCCAGCACCAAGGGACCAGCAGTTAGCACAGATACGCAGTATTTT
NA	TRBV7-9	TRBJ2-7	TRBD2	CATSTSWTPEQYF	TGCGCCACCTCGACTAGCTGGACCCCCGAGCAGTACTTC
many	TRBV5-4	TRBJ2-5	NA	CASSPEEGEETQYF	TGTGCCAGCAGCCCCGAGGAGGGGGAAGAGACCCAGTACTTC
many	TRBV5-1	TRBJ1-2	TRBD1	CASRPPGQGYGYTF	TGCGCCAGCAGACCGCCGGGACAGGGGTACGGCTACACCTTC
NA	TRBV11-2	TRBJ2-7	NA	CASNPPRTGCVYEQYF	TGTGCCAGCAACCCCCCCCGAACAGGGTGCGTCTACGAGCAGTACTTC
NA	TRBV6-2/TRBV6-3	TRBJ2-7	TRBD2	CASSLAGNSYEQYF	TGCGCCAGCAGCCTAGCGGGAAACTCCTACGAGCAGTACTTC
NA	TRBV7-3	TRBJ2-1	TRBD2	CASSSTSGVSDGQLF	TGTGCCAGCAGCTCGACTAGCGGGGTCTCGGATGGGCAGCTCTTC
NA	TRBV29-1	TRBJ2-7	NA	CSVGGQGDYKQYF	TGCAGCGTTGGGGGACAAGGGGACTACAAGCAGTACTTC
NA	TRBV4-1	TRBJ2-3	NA	CPSSPRGTDAQYF	TGCCCCAGTAGCCCGCGGGGCACAGATGCGCAGTATTTT
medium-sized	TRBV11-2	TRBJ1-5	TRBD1	CASSLAGGHQPQHF	TGTGCCAGCAGCTTAGCAGGGGGGCATCAGCCCCAGCATTTT
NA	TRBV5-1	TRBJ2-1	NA	CASEKLGGSSCNEQFF	TGCGCCAGCGAGAAACTAGGGGGAAGCTCCTGCAACGAGCAGTTCTTC
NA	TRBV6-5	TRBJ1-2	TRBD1	CVRSNRGGYGYTF	TGTGTCAGGAGTAACAGGGGGGGCTATGGCTACACCTTC
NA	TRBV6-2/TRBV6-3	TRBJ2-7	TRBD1	CAIRNGDSSYKQYF	TGTGCCATCAGGAACGGGGACAGTTCCTACAAGCAGTACTTC
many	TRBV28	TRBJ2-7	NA	CASSSAREPLYEQYF	TGTGCCAGCAGTTCCGCTAGGGAGCCCTTATACGAGCAGTACTTC
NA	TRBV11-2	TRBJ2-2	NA	CTSSSRGAEELFF	TGTACCAGCAGCTCGCGAGGGGCCGAGGAGCTGTTTTTT
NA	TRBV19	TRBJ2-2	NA	CATGSGPTGELFF	TGTGCCACTGGATCGGGCCCCACCGGGGAGCTGTTTTTT
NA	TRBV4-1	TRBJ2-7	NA	CASSQLRETSGSYEQYF	TGCGCCAGCAGCCAACTGCGAGAAACTAGTGGGAGCTACGAGCAGTACTTC
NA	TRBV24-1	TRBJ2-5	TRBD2	CASSEGTNIRETQYF	TGTGCCAGCAGCGAAGGGACTAACATTCGAGAGACCCAGTACTTC
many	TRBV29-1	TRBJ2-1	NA	CSVALAVYYEQFF	TGCAGCGTTGCTCTCGCGGTTTATTATGAGCAGTTCTTC
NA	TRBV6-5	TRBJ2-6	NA	CASSYSDSSGANFLTF	TGTGCCAGCAGCTACTCGGACAGCTCTGGGGCCAACTTCCTGACTTTC
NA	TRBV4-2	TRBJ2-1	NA	CASSQEARGGFNEQFF	TGTGCCAGTAGCCAAGAGGCCCGAGGCGGCTTCAATGAGCAGTTCTTC
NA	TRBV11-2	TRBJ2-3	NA	CASSFLQLNTDTHYF	TGTGCCAGCAGTTTTTTACAGTTAAACACAGATACGCACTATTTT